Reported below is one TCR beta chain. The data stem from a study of blood T cell repertoires in COVID-19. Whole-study context: Both acute and convalescent COVID-19 samples were obtained from the United States, Italy and Spain.

Trimming removed 1 base at V and 6 bases at J, with 15 bases between. The CDR3 loop spans 15 amino acids. Germline CDR1 reads SGHTA; CDR2 reads FQGNSA. Original handling: Reference gene primer amplification gave nucleated cell count estimates. Sequencing used immunoSEQ multiplex PCR; TCRdb keeps in-frame clones, though not all of them. V and J calls and clone size follow that table, whereas D and trimming were derived from the DNA. The sample has hundreds of thousands of clones, over 75% seen once. The sequenced sample consisted of peripheral blood. The J gene is TRBJ2-5, the V gene TRBV7-2, with D hard to call. The clonotype was recovered from a man aged 45-65 years with COVID-19, enrolled during active disease. This CDR3 is CASSLGSGSDKTQYF. The CDR3 bases are TGTGCCAGCAGCTTAGGGTCAGGCAGTGACAAGACCCAGTACTTC.